This TCR beta chain was identified during a study of identical twins. A single record per CDR3 protein comes from TCRdb applying MiXCR to the 5' RACE reads. The data show about 530,000 distinct CDR3 sequences, 12% to 15% seen once. This clonotype was detected many times. The same sample was also studied in work on yellow fever vaccine responses in identical twins.

Specimen: CD4+ T cells sorted from blood. The sequence came from a woman aged 18-35 years in good health.

The CDR3 sequence is CASSSLTSGSPQETQYF. The CDR3 nucleotides read TGTGCCAGCAGCTCTCTGACTAGCGGGAGTCCCCAAGAGACCCAGTACTTC. V usage is TRBV7-6 and J usage is TRBJ2-5; the match to TRBD2 covers 12 bases. In germline, CDR1 is SGHVS, CDR2 FNYEAQ. V was clipped by 4 bases and J by 1 base; unmatched bases: 7. The CDR3 is 17 residues long.